A selection of T cell receptor beta chains follows, all from one sample in a study of shared clonotypes between healthy human individuals. The assay was immunoSEQ multiplex PCR, and TCRdb's table has in-frame clones only and misses some. The sample holds 450,000 to 600,000 clones, less than 80% seen once. The specimen sequenced was PBMCs. Receptor source: a middle-aged woman in good health. Some clones in this sample may be carry-over from other donors' samples. CDR3s include the opening cysteine and the closing phenylalanine or tryptophan. Each record gives: D gene, J gene, V gene, clone size, CDR3 DNA, CDR3 protein. A D gene is named only where the DNA matches it firmly. Clone size appears in some rows only: once, few, many, or a class for an expanded clone.

.,TRBJ1-1,TRBV7-9,few,TGTGCCAGCAGCTTCGAGGGTTTGATCACTGAAGCTTTCTTT,CASSFEGLITEAFF
TRBD2,TRBJ2-6,TRBV9,once,TGTGCCAGCAGCGTAGCTCTAGCGGGAGCGCACCCCGCCTCTGGGGCCAACGTCCTGACTTTC,CASSVALAGAHPASGANVLTF
.,TRBJ1-5,TRBV19,.,TGTGCCAGTAGTGCCAACACGGGCAATCAGCCCCAGCATTTT,CASSANTGNQPQHF
.,TRBJ1-5,TRBV12-5,.,TGTGCTAGTGCCATGGGTGGGGTTGATCAGCCCCAGCATTTT,CASAMGGVDQPQHF
TRBD1,TRBJ2-5,TRBV9,.,TGTGCCAGCAGCGTAGCCTCAGGGGGAGAGACCCAGTACTTC,CASSVASGGETQYF
TRBD2,TRBJ2-1,TRBV29-1,.,TGCAGCGTTGAAGACCCCGGACTAGCGGGAGAGGGAGGATTACATTTTATCAATGAGCAGTTCTTC,CSVEDPGLAGEGGLHFINEQFF
.,TRBJ1-5,TRBV28,.,TGTGCCAGCAGTCCACAGGGAGGCAATCAGCCCCAGCATTTT,CASSPQGGNQPQHF
.,TRBJ2-5,TRBV28,few,TGTGCCAGCATACCCACGGGGCGTAGGTTGGAGACCCAGTACTTC,CASIPTGRRLETQYF
.,TRBJ1-5,TRBV28,.,TGTGCCAGCAGTTTATGGAGGGGGGGGAGTAGCAATCAGCCCCAGCATTTT,CASSLWRGGSSNQPQHF
.,TRBJ2-2,TRBV30,.,TGTGCCTGGAGTGTACTCAGAGGCGTAGGCGGGGAGCTGTTTTTT,CAWSVLRGVGGELFF
.,TRBJ2-1,TRBV27,.,TGTGCCAGCAGTTTGTTTTATGGCGGGACGAACAATGAGCAGTTCTTC,CASSLFYGGTNNEQFF
TRBD2,TRBJ2-7,TRBV18,once,TGTGCCAGCTCACCCGGGGTAATAGCGGGATCTACCTCCTACGAGCAGTACTTC,CASSPGVIAGSTSYEQYF
.,TRBJ2-5,TRBV10-3,many,TGTGCCATCAGTGACCCGAAGGAGGCAACCGAGTACTTC,CAISDPKEATEYF
.,TRBJ1-5,TRBV27,.,TGTGCCAGCGGGGTCTCCGTAGCTAGCAATCAGCCCCAGCATTTT,CASGVSVASNQPQHF
.,TRBJ1-2,TRBV10-2,few,TGCGCCAGCAGCCCCCAGGACAGTTTCTATGGCTACACCTTC,CASSPQDSFYGYTF
TRBD2,TRBJ2-3,TRBV5-8,few,TGTGCCAGCAGCCCTGGGACTAGCGGGACTAGCACAGATACGCAGTATTTT,CASSPGTSGTSTDTQYF
.,TRBJ2-1,TRBV29-1,once,TGCAGCGTTGGAGGGAATGAGCAGTTCTTC,CSVGGNEQFF
TRBD1,TRBJ1-1,TRBV29-1,once,TGCAGCGCCGATGGACAGGGGAACACTGAAGCTTTCTTT,CSADGQGNTEAFF
.,TRBJ2-2,TRBV28,.,TGTGCCAGCAGCTCGGCCCCCCCATCGAACACCGGGGAGCTGTTTTTT,CASSSAPPSNTGELFF
.,TRBJ2-5,TRBV7-2,.,TGTGCCAGCAGCTTAGCGCGCCTAGCAGAGACCCAGTACTTC,CASSLARLAETQYF
.,TRBJ2-3,TRBV5-1,.,TGCGCCAGCAGCTTGGTATGGGAAGATACGCAGTATTTT,CASSLVWEDTQYF
.,TRBJ2-1,TRBV7-8,.,TGTGCCAGCAGAGTAGCAGGGGTTTCCTACAATGAGCAGTTCTTC,CASRVAGVSYNEQFF
.,TRBJ2-5,TRBV5-1,.,TGCGCCAGCAGCTTGGCGGGACGGAATTACCAAGAGACCCAGTACTTC,CASSLAGRNYQETQYF
TRBD2,TRBJ2-3,TRBV10-3,.,TGTGCCATCAGAAGCGGGACTAGCGCAGATACGCAGTATTTT,CAIRSGTSADTQYF
.,TRBJ2-2,TRBV29-1,.,TGCAGCGTTGCTGGGCCCAACCGGGACACCGGGGAGCTGTTTTTT,CSVAGPNRDTGELFF
TRBD1,TRBJ2-2,TRBV27,.,TGTGCCAGCAGTTTATTGCAACAGGGGGTCGGGACCGGGGAGCTGTTTTTT,CASSLLQQGVGTGELFF
.,TRBJ1-2,TRBV11-2,.,TGTGCCAGCAGCTTCCGGGCCCTCCGGGCCGGCTACACCTTC,CASSFRALRAGYTF
TRBD1,TRBJ2-7,TRBV5-6,few,TGTGCCAGCAGCTTGGCCCCGGGACAGGCCTACGAGCAGTACTTC,CASSLAPGQAYEQYF
.,TRBJ2-7,TRBV9,.,TGTGCCAGCAGCCCAGGGGGGGCCCACGAGCAGTACTTC,CASSPGGAHEQYF
.,TRBJ2-1,TRBV7-2,.,TGTGCCAGCAGCCGGTTCCGGGACAGCGGGAATGAGCAGTTCTTC,CASSRFRDSGNEQFF
.,TRBJ1-2,TRBV11-2,.,TGTGCCAGCAGCGCTACAGGGTACTATGGCTACACCTTC,CASSATGYYGYTF
.,TRBJ1-2,TRBV18,.,TGTGCCAGCTCACCACCAGGGGCAAACTATGGCTACACCTTC,CASSPPGANYGYTF
.,TRBJ2-3,TRBV5-1,few,TGCGCCAGCAGCTTGGAGGGTCGGGCGAACCTCGATACGCAGTATTTT,CASSLEGRANLDTQYF
.,TRBJ1-5,TRBV7-3,.,TGTGCCAGCAGCGCGAGGTTTTCCCAGCATTTT,CASSARFSQHF
.,TRBJ2-7,TRBV5-4,.,TGTGCCAGCAGCTTGCGGGGTACCTACGAGCAGTACTTC,CASSLRGTYEQYF
.,TRBJ2-7,TRBV7-2,.,TGTGCCAGCAGCTTAGGACCCGGGATGTACGAGCAGTACTTC,CASSLGPGMYEQYF
.,TRBJ1-5,TRBV7-2,.,TGTGCCAGCAGCCCAATGAATCAGCCCCAGCATTTT,CASSPMNQPQHF
.,TRBJ2-3,TRBV7-9,once,TGTGCCAGCAGCTTAGCCCAAGGGGGGGATACGCAGTATTTT,CASSLAQGGDTQYF
TRBD2,TRBJ2-7,TRBV2,.,TGTGCCAGCAGTACTACAGGACTAGCGGCGGACGAGCAGTACTTC,CASSTTGLAADEQYF
TRBD1,TRBJ1-1,TRBV10-1,.,TGCGCCAGCAGTACAGACAGGGTGGCCACTGAAGCTTTCTTT,CASSTDRVATEAFF
TRBD1,TRBJ2-4,TRBV18,once,TGTGCCAGCTCGGACAGGGGGCAGGGAGCCAAAAACATTCAGTACTTC,CASSDRGQGAKNIQYF
TRBD1,TRBJ1-2,TRBV6-1,.,TGTGCCAGCAGAGTTAGACAGGGATATGGCTACACCTTC,CASRVRQGYGYTF
TRBD1,TRBJ2-1,TRBV18,.,TGTGCCAGCTCAGAGACAGGGAGTTCCTACAATGAGCAGTTCTTC,CASSETGSSYNEQFF
.,TRBJ1-1,TRBV7-9,once,TGTGCCAGCAGCAACAGGGATCAGGGTGTCACTGAAGCTTTCTTT,CASSNRDQGVTEAFF
TRBD2,TRBJ2-7,TRBV5-4,.,TGTGCCAGCAGCCGGACTAGCGGGAGTTACGAGCAGTACTTC,CASSRTSGSYEQYF
.,TRBJ2-7,TRBV6-5,once,TGTGCCAGCAGTACCCGAGGGTTCTACGAGCAGTACTTC,CASSTRGFYEQYF
.,TRBJ1-1,TRBV27,.,TGTGCCAGCAGCAGGGCGGGGATGAACACTGAAGCTTTCTTT,CASSRAGMNTEAFF
.,TRBJ1-1,TRBV10-3,once,TGTGCCATCAGTGAGTCGAATACCGGGTCTTGGACTGAAGCTTTCTTT,CAISESNTGSWTEAFF
TRBD1,TRBJ1-4,TRBV7-8,.,TGTGCCAGCAGCCAGGGGGGTACAAATGAAAAACTGTTTTTT,CASSQGGTNEKLFF
.,TRBJ2-5,TRBV6-6,.,TGTGCCAGCAGTTATGGTCTAAAGGAGACCCAGTACTTC,CASSYGLKETQYF
.,TRBJ2-4,TRBV15,few,TGTGCCACGCTAAAAAGCGGAGCCAAAAACATTCAGTACTTC,CATLKSGAKNIQYF
.,TRBJ2-1,TRBV7-3,.,TGTGCCAGCAGCTCCGGATCCTACAATGAGCAGTTCTTC,CASSSGSYNEQFF
.,TRBJ1-2,TRBV6-5,.,TGTGCCAGCAGCCGGGGGACAATTTCTAACTATGGCTACACCTTC,CASSRGTISNYGYTF
.,TRBJ1-5,TRBV19,.,TGTGCCAGTAGTATGGGAGGGGTAAATCAGCCCCAGCATTTT,CASSMGGVNQPQHF